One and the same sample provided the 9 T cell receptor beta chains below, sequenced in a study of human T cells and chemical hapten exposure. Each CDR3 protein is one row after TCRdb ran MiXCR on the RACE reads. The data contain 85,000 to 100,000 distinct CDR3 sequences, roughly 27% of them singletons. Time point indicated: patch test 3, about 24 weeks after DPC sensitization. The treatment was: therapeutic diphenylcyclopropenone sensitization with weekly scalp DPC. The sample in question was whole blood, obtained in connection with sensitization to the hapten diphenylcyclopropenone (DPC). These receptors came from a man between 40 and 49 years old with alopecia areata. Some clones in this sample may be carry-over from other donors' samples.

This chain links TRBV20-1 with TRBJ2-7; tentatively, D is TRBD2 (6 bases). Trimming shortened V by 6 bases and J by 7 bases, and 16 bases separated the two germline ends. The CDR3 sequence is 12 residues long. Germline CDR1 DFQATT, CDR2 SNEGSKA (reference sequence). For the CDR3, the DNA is TGCAGTGCAGTAAGATGGGGGGAGGAGCAGTACTTC. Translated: CSAVRWGEEQYF.

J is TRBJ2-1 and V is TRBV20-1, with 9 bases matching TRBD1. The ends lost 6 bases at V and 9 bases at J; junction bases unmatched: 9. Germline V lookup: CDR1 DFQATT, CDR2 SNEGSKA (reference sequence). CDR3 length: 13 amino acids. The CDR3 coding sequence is TGCAGTGCACAGGGACAGGGTGGGGGTGAGCAGTTCTTC. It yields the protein CSAQGQGGGEQFF.

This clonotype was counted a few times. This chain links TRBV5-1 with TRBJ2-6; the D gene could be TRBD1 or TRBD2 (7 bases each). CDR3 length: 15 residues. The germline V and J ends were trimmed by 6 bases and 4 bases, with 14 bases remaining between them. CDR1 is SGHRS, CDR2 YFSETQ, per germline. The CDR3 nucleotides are TGCGCCAGCACCCAGGGGGGGACCGGGGCCAACGTCCTGACTTTC. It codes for CASTQGGTGANVLTF.

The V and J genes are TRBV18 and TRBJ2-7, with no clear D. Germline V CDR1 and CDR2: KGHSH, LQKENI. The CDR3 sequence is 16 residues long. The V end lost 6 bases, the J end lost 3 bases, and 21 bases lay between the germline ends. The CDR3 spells CASSRTLDPPYYEQYF. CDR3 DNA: TGTGCCAGCTCTCGGACGCTCGATCCCCCATACTACGAGCAGTACTTC.

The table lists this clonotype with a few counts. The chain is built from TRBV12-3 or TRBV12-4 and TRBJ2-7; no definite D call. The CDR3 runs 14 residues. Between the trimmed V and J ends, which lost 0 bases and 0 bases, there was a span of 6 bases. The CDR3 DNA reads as TGTGCCAGCAGTTTAGCCGGGTCCTCCTACGAGCAGTACTTC. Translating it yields CASSLAGSSYEQYF.

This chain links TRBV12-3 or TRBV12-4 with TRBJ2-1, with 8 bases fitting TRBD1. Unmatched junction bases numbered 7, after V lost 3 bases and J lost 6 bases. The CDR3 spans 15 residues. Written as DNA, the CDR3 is TGTGCCAGCAGTTTTGGACAGGGTAGAATCAATGAGCAGTTCTTC. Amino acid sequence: CASSFGQGRINEQFF.

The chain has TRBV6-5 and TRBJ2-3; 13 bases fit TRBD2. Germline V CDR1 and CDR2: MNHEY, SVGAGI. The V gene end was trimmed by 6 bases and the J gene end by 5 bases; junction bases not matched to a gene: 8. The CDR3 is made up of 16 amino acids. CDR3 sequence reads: CASRRLAGGGRDTQYF. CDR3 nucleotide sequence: TGTGCCAGCAGAAGACTAGCGGGAGGTGGAAGAGATACGCAGTATTTT.

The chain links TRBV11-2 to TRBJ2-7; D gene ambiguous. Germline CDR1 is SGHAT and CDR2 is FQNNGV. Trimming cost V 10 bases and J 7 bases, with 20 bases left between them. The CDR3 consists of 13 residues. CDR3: CANTQTARWEQYF. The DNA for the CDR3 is TGTGCCAACACCCAGACGGCCCGCTGGGAGCAGTACTTC. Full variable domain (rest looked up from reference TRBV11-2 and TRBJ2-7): EAGVAQSPRYKIIEKRQSVAFWCNPISGHATLYWYQQILGQGPKLLIQFQNNGVVDDSQLPKDRFSAERLKGVDSTLKIQPAKLEDSAVYLCANTQTARWEQYFGPGTRLTVT.

As DNA, the CDR3 is TGTGCCAGCAGTTACTCGCTGGGGAGCACAGATACGCAGTATTTT. It translates to CASSYSLGSTDTQYF. V is TRBV6-5 and J is TRBJ2-3; no reliable D call. The CDR3 sequence is 15 residues long. V lost 0 bases, J lost 0 bases, and 7 bases lay in between. Germline V gene data show CDR1 as MNHEY and CDR2 as SVGAGI.